This T cell receptor (beta chain) is drawn from a study of glioma-infiltrating T cells after dendritic cell vaccination. In the study overall: The vaccine used monocyte-derived dendritic cells pulsed overnight with autologous tumor lysate.

Assay used: immunoSEQ multiplex PCR; TCRdb lists only in-frame clones, some missing. The sample contains roughly 60,000 clones, about nine tenths of which appear only once. Stated time point: after dendritic cell vaccination, including at tumor progression/relapse. The CDR3 covers 14 residues. Germline V CDR1 and CDR2: LNHDA, SQIVND (reference sequence). Trimming removed 1 base from V and 8 bases from J; junction bases left unmatched: 6. V gene TRBV19 combines with J gene TRBJ1-2; TRBD1 aligns across 8 bases. This material consisted of blood, taken after dendritic cell vaccination. This TCR derives from a human donor with glioblastoma. The CDR3 coding sequence is TGTGCCAGTAGTATAGCGCAGGGGGCACTGGGCTACACCTTC. Residues: CASSIAQGALGYTF. The complete variable domain, with remaining parts taken from reference TRBV19 and TRBJ1-2, reads DGGITQSPKYLFRKEGQNVTLSCEQNLNHDAMYWYRQDPGQGLRLIYYSQIVNDFQKGDIAEGYSVSREKKESFPLTVTSAQKNPTAFYLCASSIAQGALGYTFGSGTRLTVV.